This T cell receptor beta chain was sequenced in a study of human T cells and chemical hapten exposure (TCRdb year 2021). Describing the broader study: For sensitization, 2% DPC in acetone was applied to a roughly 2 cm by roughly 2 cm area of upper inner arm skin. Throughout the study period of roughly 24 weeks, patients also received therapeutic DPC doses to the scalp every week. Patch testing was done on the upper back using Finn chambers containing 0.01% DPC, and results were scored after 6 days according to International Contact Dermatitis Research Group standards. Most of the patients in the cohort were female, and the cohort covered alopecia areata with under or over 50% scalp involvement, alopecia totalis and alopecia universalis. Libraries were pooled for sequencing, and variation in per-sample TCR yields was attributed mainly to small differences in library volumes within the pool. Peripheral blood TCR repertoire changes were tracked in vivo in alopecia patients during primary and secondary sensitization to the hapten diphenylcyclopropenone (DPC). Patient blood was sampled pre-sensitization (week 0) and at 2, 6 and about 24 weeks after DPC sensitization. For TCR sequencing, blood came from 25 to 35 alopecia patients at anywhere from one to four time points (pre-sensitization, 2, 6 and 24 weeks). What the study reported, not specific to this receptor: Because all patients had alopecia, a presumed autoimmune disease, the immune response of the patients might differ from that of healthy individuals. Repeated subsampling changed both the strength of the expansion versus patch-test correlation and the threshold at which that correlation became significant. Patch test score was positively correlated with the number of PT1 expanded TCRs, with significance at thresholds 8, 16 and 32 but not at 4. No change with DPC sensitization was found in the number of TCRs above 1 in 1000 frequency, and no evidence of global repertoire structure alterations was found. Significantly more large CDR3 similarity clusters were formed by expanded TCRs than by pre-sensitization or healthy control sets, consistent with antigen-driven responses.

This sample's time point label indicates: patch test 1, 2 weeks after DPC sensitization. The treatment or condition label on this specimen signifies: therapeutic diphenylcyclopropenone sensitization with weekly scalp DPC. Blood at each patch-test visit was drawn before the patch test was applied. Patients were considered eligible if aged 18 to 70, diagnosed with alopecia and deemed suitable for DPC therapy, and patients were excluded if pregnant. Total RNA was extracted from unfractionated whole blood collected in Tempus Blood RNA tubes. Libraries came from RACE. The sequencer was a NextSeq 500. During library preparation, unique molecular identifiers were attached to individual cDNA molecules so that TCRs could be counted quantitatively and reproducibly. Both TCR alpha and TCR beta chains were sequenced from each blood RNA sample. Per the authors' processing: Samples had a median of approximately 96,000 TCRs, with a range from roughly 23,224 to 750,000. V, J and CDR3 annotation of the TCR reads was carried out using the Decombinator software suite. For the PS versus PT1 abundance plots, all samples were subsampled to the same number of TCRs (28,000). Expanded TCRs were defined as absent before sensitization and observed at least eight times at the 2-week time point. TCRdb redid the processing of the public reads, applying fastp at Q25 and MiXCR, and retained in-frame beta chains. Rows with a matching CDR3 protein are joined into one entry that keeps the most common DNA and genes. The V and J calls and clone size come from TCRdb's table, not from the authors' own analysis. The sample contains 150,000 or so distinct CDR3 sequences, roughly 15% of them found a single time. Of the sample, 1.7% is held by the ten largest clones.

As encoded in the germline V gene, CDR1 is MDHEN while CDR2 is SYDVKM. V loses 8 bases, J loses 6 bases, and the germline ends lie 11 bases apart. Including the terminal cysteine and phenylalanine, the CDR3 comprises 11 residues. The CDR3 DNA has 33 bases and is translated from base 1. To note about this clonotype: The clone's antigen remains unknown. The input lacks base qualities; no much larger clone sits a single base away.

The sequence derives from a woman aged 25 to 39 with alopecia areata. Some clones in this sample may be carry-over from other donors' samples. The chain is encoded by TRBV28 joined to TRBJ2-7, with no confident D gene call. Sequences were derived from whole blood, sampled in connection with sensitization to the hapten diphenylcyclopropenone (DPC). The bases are TGTGCCAGCGAGCAGCCGGGCGAGCAGTACTTC. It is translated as CASEQPGEQYF. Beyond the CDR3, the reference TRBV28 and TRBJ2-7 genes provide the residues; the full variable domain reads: DVKVTQSSRYLVKRTGEKVFLECVQDMDHENMFWYRQDPGLGLRLIYFSYDVKMKEKGDIPEGYSVSREKKERFSLILESASTNQTSMYLCASEQPGEQYFGPGTRLTVT.